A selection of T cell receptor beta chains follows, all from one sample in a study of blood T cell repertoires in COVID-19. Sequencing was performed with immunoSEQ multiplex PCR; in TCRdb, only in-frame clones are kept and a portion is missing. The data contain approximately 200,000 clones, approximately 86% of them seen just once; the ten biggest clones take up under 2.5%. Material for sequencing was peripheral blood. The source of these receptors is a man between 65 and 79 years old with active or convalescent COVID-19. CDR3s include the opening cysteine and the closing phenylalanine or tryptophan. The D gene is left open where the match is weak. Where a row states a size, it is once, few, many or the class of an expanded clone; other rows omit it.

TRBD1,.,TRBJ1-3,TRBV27,TGTGCCAGCAGTTTAAGGGCACCGGGACAGCTCTTATCTTACTCTGGAAACACCATATATTTT,CASSLRAPGQLLSYSGNTIYF
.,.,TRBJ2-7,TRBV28,TGTGCCAGCAGTGAACAGGCTCGGGAGCAGTACTTC,CASSEQAREQYF
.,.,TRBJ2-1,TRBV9,TGTGCCAGCAGCGTCGGTGATGGGTGGGCCCTAAACACTGAGCAGTTCTTC,CASSVGDGWALNTEQFF
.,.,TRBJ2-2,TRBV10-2,TGCGCCAGCAGTGAGCAGGGGAACACCGGGGAGCTGTTTTTT,CASSEQGNTGELFF
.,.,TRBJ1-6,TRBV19,TGTGCCAGTAGTCCCTTAGCGACGCGGAGCTCCTATAATTCACCCCTCCACTTT,CASSPLATRSSYNSPLHF
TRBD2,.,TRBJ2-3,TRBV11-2,TGTGCCAGCAGCTTAGGGGGACTAGCGAGCACAGATACGCAGTATTTT,CASSLGGLASTDTQYF
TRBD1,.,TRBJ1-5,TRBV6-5,TGTGCCAGCAGTTCGGGACAGACCAATCAGCCCCAGCATTTT,CASSSGQTNQPQHF
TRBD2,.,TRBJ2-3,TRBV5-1,TGCGCCAGCAGCTTTGGGGGGGCGGGAGGGCCTTCAGATACGCAGTATTTT,CASSFGGAGGPSDTQYF
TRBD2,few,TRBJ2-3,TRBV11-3,TGTGCCAGCAGCCCCCGGACTAGCGGGAGTGGTACAGATACGCAGTATTTT,CASSPRTSGSGTDTQYF
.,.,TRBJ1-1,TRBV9,TGTGCCAGCCGGGGAGCCCCGCTGCGGCCCACTGAAGCTTTCTTT,CASRGAPLRPTEAFF
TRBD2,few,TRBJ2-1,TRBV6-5,TGTGCCAGCAGTTACTCGAAAGCGGGGAACATCAATGAGCAGTTCTTC,CASSYSKAGNINEQFF
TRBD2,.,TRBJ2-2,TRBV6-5,TGTGCCAGCAACCGCGGGGGGAACACCGGGGAGCTGTTTTTT,CASNRGGNTGELFF
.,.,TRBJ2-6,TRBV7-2,TGTGCCAGCAGCTTGGCGGGGAGAGCCTCTGGGGCCAACGTCCTGACTTTC,CASSLAGRASGANVLTF
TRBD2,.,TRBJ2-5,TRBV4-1,TGCGCCAGCAGCCAAGATCCCAGCGGGAGCGGCCAAGAGACCCAGTACTTC,CASSQDPSGSGQETQYF
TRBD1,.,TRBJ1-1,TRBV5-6,TGTGCCTCTCGGACAGGGAACACTGAAGCTTTCTTT,CASRTGNTEAFF
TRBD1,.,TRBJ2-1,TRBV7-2,TGTGCCAGCAGCTCCGGACAGGGTTCGTACAATGAGCAGTTCTTC,CASSSGQGSYNEQFF
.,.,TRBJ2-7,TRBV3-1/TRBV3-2,TGTGCCAGCAGCGATCGGACAAGAACCTACGAGCAGTACTTC,CASSDRTRTYEQYF
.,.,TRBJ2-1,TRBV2,TGTGCCAGCAGTGCACAGTTCTTC,CASSAQFF
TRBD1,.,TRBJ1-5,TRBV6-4,TGTGCCAGCAGAGGACCCCCCCCCTTCCGACAGGGAGATCAGCCCCAGCATTTT,CASRGPPPFRQGDQPQHF
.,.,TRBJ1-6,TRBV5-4,TGTGCCAGCAGCTTCCCAGGCAAGAATTCACCCCTCCACTTT,CASSFPGKNSPLHF
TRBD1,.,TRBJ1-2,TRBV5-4,TGTGCCAGCAGCGCACAGGGGATGGCTTATGGCTACACCTTC,CASSAQGMAYGYTF
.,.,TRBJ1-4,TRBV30,TGTGCCGTAAAAACTAGGCAGGTTAATGAAAAACTGTTTTTT,CAVKTRQVNEKLFF
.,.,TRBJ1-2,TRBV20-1,TGCAGTGCTAGGGAAGGAGGAGGCTACACCTTC,CSAREGGGYTF
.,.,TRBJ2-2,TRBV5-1,TGCGCCAGCAGCTTGTTGGGTACGGGCCAGGGGAGCACCGGGGAGCTGTTTTTT,CASSLLGTGQGSTGELFF
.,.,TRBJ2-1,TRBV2,TGTGCCAGCAGCGGGAACTCCTACAATGAGCAGTTCTTC,CASSGNSYNEQFF
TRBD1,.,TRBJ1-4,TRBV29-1,TGCAGCGCCCCTGACAGGGGGGGAAAACTGTTTTTT,CSAPDRGGKLFF
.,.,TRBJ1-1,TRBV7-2,TGTGCCAGCAGCTTAGAAAGCTACTCTGCTGAAGCTTTCTTT,CASSLESYSAEAFF
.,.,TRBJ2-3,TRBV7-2,TGTGCCAGCAGCCAGAGCGGGCTCTTCACATATACGCAGTATTTT,CASSQSGLFTYTQYF
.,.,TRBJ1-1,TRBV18,TGTGCCAGCTCACTCTTGGACGGGGGGAACACTGAAGCTTTCTTT,CASSLLDGGNTEAFF
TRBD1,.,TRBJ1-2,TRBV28,TGTGCCACCAGAGATCAGGGGGCGCGGGACACCTTC,CATRDQGARDTF
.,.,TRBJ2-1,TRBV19,TGTGCCAGTAGTCGACAGTCACAAGCCTACAATGAGCAGTTCTTC,CASSRQSQAYNEQFF
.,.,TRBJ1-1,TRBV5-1,TGCGCCAGCACCCGCCTGCGTCCGGGACATAACACTGAAGCTTTCTTT,CASTRLRPGHNTEAFF
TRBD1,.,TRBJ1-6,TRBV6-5,TGTGCCAGCAGTAAACAGGGGTACAATTCACCCCTCCACTTT,CASSKQGYNSPLHF
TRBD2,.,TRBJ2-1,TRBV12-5,TGTGCTAGTGGTTTGGGCGGGAGCTCCTACAATGAGCAGTTCTTC,CASGLGGSSYNEQFF
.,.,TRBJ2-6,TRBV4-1,TGCGCCAGCAGCCAGATCGTAGGGGGTTTTGGGGCCAACGTCCTGACTTTC,CASSQIVGGFGANVLTF
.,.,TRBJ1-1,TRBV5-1,TGCGCCAGCAGCTTGGCGCTAAACACTGAAGCTTTCTTT,CASSLALNTEAFF
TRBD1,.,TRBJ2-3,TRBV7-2,TGTGCCAGCAGCAAACCGGGACAGGGGTTCACAGATACGCAGTATTTT,CASSKPGQGFTDTQYF
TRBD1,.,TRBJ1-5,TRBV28,TGTGCCAGCAGATCAGGACAGGGGAAAAATCAGCCCCAGCATTTT,CASRSGQGKNQPQHF
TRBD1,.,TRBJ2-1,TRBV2,TGTGCCAGCAGATCGGGGACAGGGGGCTTTAATGAGCAGTTCTTC,CASRSGTGGFNEQFF
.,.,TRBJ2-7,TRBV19,TGTGCCAGTAGTATTAGGCAGGGATACGAGCAGTACTTC,CASSIRQGYEQYF